The source of this T cell receptor beta chain is a study of early T cells in non-severe SARS-CoV-2 infection. The sample holds one count of this clonotype. This CDR3 fails to terminate in the conserved phenylalanine or tryptophan, so it likely reflects a read error. TCRdb used MiXCR to reprocess the 5' RACE reads, holding one entry per CDR3 protein. The table shows about 69,000 distinct CDR3 sequences, with approximately 9.5% occurring only once. V was cut by 0 bases and J by 3 bases, with 9 bases left in between. The CDR3 is 14 amino acids. CDR1 and CDR2 (germline): SGHVS, FNYEAQ. This chain joins TRBV7-6 and TRBJ2-7; a possible D gene is TRBD1 (6 bases). The sample taken for sequencing was whole blood. The sequence derives from an adult who was a healthcare worker with PCR-confirmed SARS-CoV-2 infection or an uninfected control (not recorded which). The CDR3 nucleotides are TGTGCCAGCAGCTTAGCGACAGGCGACTACGAGCAGTACCTC. This encodes CASSLATGDYEQYL.